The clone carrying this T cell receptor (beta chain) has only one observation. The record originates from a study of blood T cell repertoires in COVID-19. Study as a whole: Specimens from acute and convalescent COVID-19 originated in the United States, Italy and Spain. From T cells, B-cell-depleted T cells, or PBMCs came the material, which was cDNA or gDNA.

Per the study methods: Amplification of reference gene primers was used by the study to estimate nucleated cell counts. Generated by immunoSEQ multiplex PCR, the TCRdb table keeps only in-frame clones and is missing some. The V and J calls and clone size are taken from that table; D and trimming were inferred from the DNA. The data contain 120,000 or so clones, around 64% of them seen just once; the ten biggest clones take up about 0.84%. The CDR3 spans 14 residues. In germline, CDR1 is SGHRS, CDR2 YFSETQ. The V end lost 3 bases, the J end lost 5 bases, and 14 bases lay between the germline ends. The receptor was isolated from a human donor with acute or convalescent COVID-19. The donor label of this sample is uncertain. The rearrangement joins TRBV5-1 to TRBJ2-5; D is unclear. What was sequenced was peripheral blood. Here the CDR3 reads CASSSKANGETQYF. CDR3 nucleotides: TGCGCCAGCAGCTCAAAGGCGAACGGGGAGACCCAGTACTTC.